The present TCR beta chain was sequenced within a study of blood T cell repertoires in COVID-19. Study-wide background: COVID-19 samples collected from the United States, Italy and Spain covered acute and convalescent phases.

Original data processing: By means of reference gene primer amplification, nucleated cell counts were estimated. Some clones are missing from TCRdb's copy, which holds only in-frame ones; the method was immunoSEQ multiplex PCR. V and J calls and clone size come straight from that table; D and trimming were deduced from the DNA. The sample has about 180,000 clones, roughly nine tenths seen once; the top ten hold 2% to 2.5%. The V gene end was trimmed by 3 bases and the J gene end by 4 bases; junction bases not matched to a gene: 18. The V gene's germline CDR1 is KGHSH and CDR2 LQKENI. The CDR3 has 19 residues. Ages ranged from roughly 18 to 100 years, with residence in fewer than 25 US areas.

The chain links TRBV18 to TRBJ2-5, with 9 bases aligning to TRBD1. Sequenced input: PBMCs or T cells enriched from blood (not recorded which). The clonotype was recovered from a woman in her thirties or forties with acute COVID-19. This CDR3 reads CASSPQEHRGRGSPETQYF. CDR3 nucleotides: TGTGCCAGCTCACCTCAGGAGCACAGGGGGCGAGGATCCCCAGAGACCCAGTACTTC.